Below, one T cell receptor (beta chain) is given with its context. This entry comes from a study of blood T cell repertoires in COVID-19. Study-wide context: Acute and convalescent COVID-19 specimens originated in the United States, Italy and Spain. The analysed material was cDNA or gDNA that came from T cells, B-cell-depleted T cells, or PBMCs.

Only in-frame clones appear in the TCRdb table, and some are missing; sequencing was by immunoSEQ multiplex PCR. The sample carries 330,000 or so clones, about 92% recorded once. This clonotype was obtained from a woman younger than 45 who had recovered from COVID-19. Sequenced: PBMCs or T cells enriched from blood (not recorded which).

The CDR3 nucleotides are TGCGCCAGCAGCCAAGATCGGGTTTTAGGGGCCGAGGAGACCCAGTACTTC. It translates to CASSQDRVLGAEETQYF. V and J are TRBV4-1 and TRBJ2-5, with D perhaps matching TRBD1 (5 bases). Between the trimmed V and J ends, which lost 0 bases and 5 bases, there was a span of 19 bases. This CDR3 contains 17 residues. Germline loops: CDR1 MGHRA, CDR2 YSYEKL.